The following is a T cell receptor (beta chain) sequence with its context. Its target is not known. This sample is part of a study of shared clonotypes between healthy human individuals. Researchers ran the assay at a deep level. Methods used by the authors: ImmunoSEQ supplied junction-only sequences lacking quality scores, so filtering was different. Here immunoSEQ multiplex PCR was the method, and the copy in TCRdb shows in-frame clones only, minus some. V, J and clone size are taken as reported in that table, and D and trimming were inferred from the DNA itself. The profile shows more than 150,000 clones, 65% to 70% of them singletons. Nashville, Tennessee was home to all donors, who were Caucasian adults. Study results and limitations: Few donors restricted represented genetic and exposure-history diversity.

CDR1 and CDR2 from the germline V gene are SGHVS and FQNEAQ. After removal of 1 base from V and 4 bases from J, the junction contained 4 bases not matched to a gene. The CDR3 covers 16 residues. The V gene is TRBV7-8, the J gene TRBJ1-1; 12 bases line up with TRBD1. The sequencing input was memory CD4+ T cells sorted from blood. Sample subset: CD45RA-negative fraction. This receptor was obtained from a man aged 25-40 years in good health. CDR3 region: CASSLVGGQGATEAFF. Written as DNA, the CDR3 is TGTGCCAGCAGCTTAGTAGGGGGACAGGGGGCCACTGAAGCTTTCTTT. Using reference TRBV7-8 and TRBJ1-1 for the parts outside the CDR3, the full variable domain is GAGVSQSPRYKVAKRGQDVALRCDPISGHVSLFWYQQALGQGPEFLTYFQNEAQLDKSGLPSDRFFAERPEGSVSTLKIQRTQQEDSAVYLCASSLVGGQGATEAFFGQGTRLTVV.